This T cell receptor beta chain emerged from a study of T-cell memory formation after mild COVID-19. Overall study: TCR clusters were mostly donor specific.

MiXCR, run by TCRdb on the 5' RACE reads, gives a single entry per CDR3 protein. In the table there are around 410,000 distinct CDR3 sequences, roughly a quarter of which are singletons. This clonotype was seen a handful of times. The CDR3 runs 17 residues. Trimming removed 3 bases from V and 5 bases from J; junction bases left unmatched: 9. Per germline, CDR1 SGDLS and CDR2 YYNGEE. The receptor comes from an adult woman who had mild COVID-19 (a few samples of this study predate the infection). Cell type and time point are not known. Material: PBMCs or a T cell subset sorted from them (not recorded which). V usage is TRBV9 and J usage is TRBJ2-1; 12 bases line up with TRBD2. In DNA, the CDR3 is TGTGCCAGCAGCGATCACCTTGGACTAGCGGGGCACAATGAGCAGTTCTTC. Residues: CASSDHLGLAGHNEQFF.